The rows below give T cell receptor beta chains drawn from one sample of a study of blood T cell repertoires in COVID-19. Measured with immunoSEQ multiplex PCR; TCRdb has only the in-frame clones, and not every one. Here the sample spans tens of thousands of clones, just over 85% being singletons. Sequencing used peripheral blood. These receptors originate from a woman aged 80 or over with active or convalescent COVID-19. Each CDR3 is given with its conserved first and last residue. A D gene is named only where the DNA matches it firmly. Clone size is not always given. Where it is, it says once, few, many or a class for expanded clones.

clone_size: NA; d_call: NA; v_call: TRBV28; j_call: TRBJ1-4; cdr3_length: 14; cdr3_nt: TGTGCCAGCAGTTTGAGGGGCGCGGGAGAAAAACTGTTTTTT; cdr3_aa: CASSLRGAGEKLFF
clone_size: NA; d_call: NA; v_call: TRBV6-5; j_call: TRBJ2-3; cdr3_length: 14; cdr3_nt: TGTGCCAGCAGTAGGAGCGGGTACACAGATACGCAGTATTTT; cdr3_aa: CASSRSGYTDTQYF
clone_size: once; d_call: NA; v_call: TRBV27; j_call: TRBJ2-2; cdr3_length: 14; cdr3_nt: TGTGCCAGCAGTTCAGGGTGGAACACCGGGGAGCTGTTTTTT; cdr3_aa: CASSSGWNTGELFF
clone_size: NA; d_call: TRBD2; v_call: TRBV5-6; j_call: TRBJ2-5; cdr3_length: 15; cdr3_nt: TGTGCCAGCAGCTTTCTAGCGGGAGGGTCCGGGACCCAGTACTTC; cdr3_aa: CASSFLAGGSGTQYF
clone_size: few; d_call: NA; v_call: TRBV3-1/TRBV3-2; j_call: TRBJ1-2; cdr3_length: 13; cdr3_nt: TGTGCCAGCAGCCAAGGACAGGTCTATGGCTACACCTTC; cdr3_aa: CASSQGQVYGYTF
clone_size: NA; d_call: NA; v_call: TRBV4-1; j_call: TRBJ2-3; cdr3_length: 15; cdr3_nt: TGCGCCAGCAGCCAAGACATGGTAGAGGGAGATACGCAGTATTTT; cdr3_aa: CASSQDMVEGDTQYF
clone_size: NA; d_call: TRBD1; v_call: TRBV5-4; j_call: TRBJ1-4; cdr3_length: 16; cdr3_nt: TGTGCCAGCAGCCTGTATTCAGGGGGTATTAATGAAAAACTGTTTTTT; cdr3_aa: CASSLYSGGINEKLFF
clone_size: NA; d_call: TRBD1; v_call: TRBV15; j_call: TRBJ2-7; cdr3_length: 14; cdr3_nt: TGTGCCACCAGCGGCCAGACAGGGCCCTACGAGCAGTACTTC; cdr3_aa: CATSGQTGPYEQYF
clone_size: NA; d_call: NA; v_call: TRBV9; j_call: TRBJ2-5; cdr3_length: 14; cdr3_nt: TGTGCCAGCAGCGCCCGACTAGGGAAAGAGACCCAGTACTTC; cdr3_aa: CASSARLGKETQYF
clone_size: NA; d_call: NA; v_call: TRBV9; j_call: TRBJ1-1; cdr3_length: 17; cdr3_nt: TGTGCCAGCAGCGTAGGAGCCTGGAGGGGCCACAACCCTGAAGCTTTCTTT; cdr3_aa: CASSVGAWRGHNPEAFF
clone_size: NA; d_call: NA; v_call: TRBV5-1; j_call: TRBJ2-5; cdr3_length: 14; cdr3_nt: TGCGCCAGCAAATCCGACAGTTACCAAGAGACCCAGTACTTC; cdr3_aa: CASKSDSYQETQYF
clone_size: NA; d_call: TRBD1; v_call: TRBV5-1; j_call: TRBJ1-4; cdr3_length: 12; cdr3_nt: TGCGCCAGCAGCTTGGACAGGGGAAAACTGTTTTTT; cdr3_aa: CASSLDRGKLFF
clone_size: few; d_call: TRBD2; v_call: TRBV7-6; j_call: TRBJ2-3; cdr3_length: 17; cdr3_nt: TGTGCCAGCAGCTTGAACCCGGGGGAGGGCCTCACAGATACGCAGTATTTT; cdr3_aa: CASSLNPGEGLTDTQYF
clone_size: NA; d_call: TRBD2; v_call: TRBV3-1/TRBV3-2; j_call: TRBJ2-7; cdr3_length: 17; cdr3_nt: TGTGCCAGCAGCCAAGGGACTAGCGGGTCCGTCTCCTACGAGCAGTACTTC; cdr3_aa: CASSQGTSGSVSYEQYF
clone_size: few; d_call: NA; v_call: TRBV5-4; j_call: TRBJ1-2; cdr3_length: 14; cdr3_nt: TGTGCCAGCAGCTCACCGACCGACGGGTATGGCTACACCTTC; cdr3_aa: CASSSPTDGYGYTF
clone_size: NA; d_call: NA; v_call: TRBV2; j_call: TRBJ1-3; cdr3_length: 14; cdr3_nt: TGTGCCAGCAGTGACGTTAACTTAGGAAACACCATATATTTT; cdr3_aa: CASSDVNLGNTIYF
clone_size: few; d_call: TRBD1; v_call: TRBV2; j_call: TRBJ1-5; cdr3_length: 15; cdr3_nt: TGTGCCAGCAGCCGGACAGGGGTCAGCAATCAGCCCCAGCATTTT; cdr3_aa: CASSRTGVSNQPQHF
clone_size: NA; d_call: NA; v_call: TRBV21-1; j_call: TRBJ1-2; cdr3_length: 17; cdr3_nt: TGTGCCAGCAGCAAAGCAGGAGGGTACTGGGGCAACTATGGCTACACCTTC; cdr3_aa: CASSKAGGYWGNYGYTF
clone_size: NA; d_call: TRBD2; v_call: TRBV9; j_call: TRBJ2-3; cdr3_length: 16; cdr3_nt: TGTGCCAGCAGCGTACAGACTAGCGGGGGAACAGATACGCAGTATTTT; cdr3_aa: CASSVQTSGGTDTQYF
clone_size: NA; d_call: NA; v_call: TRBV4-2; j_call: TRBJ1-4; cdr3_length: 15; cdr3_nt: TGTGCCAGCAGCCAAGTCAGGGGTGGTAATGAAAAACTGTTTTTT; cdr3_aa: CASSQVRGGNEKLFF
clone_size: NA; d_call: TRBD1; v_call: TRBV7-8; j_call: TRBJ1-5; cdr3_length: 16; cdr3_nt: TGTGCCAGCAGCTACTTTTCGGGACAGGGTAATCAGCCCCAGCATTTT; cdr3_aa: CASSYFSGQGNQPQHF
clone_size: once; d_call: TRBD2; v_call: TRBV19; j_call: TRBJ2-7; cdr3_length: 16; cdr3_nt: TGTGCCAGTAGTACCGGGACTAGCGGGAGGGCCCACGAGCAGTACTTC; cdr3_aa: CASSTGTSGRAHEQYF
clone_size: NA; d_call: NA; v_call: TRBV2; j_call: TRBJ2-7; cdr3_length: 14; cdr3_nt: TGTGCCAGCAGTGAAGATCAGGGAATCGGCGAGCAGTACTTC; cdr3_aa: CASSEDQGIGEQYF
clone_size: NA; d_call: NA; v_call: TRBV7-3; j_call: TRBJ2-7; cdr3_length: 14; cdr3_nt: TGTGCCAGCAGCTCCTCACAGGGTCCCTACGAGCAGTACTTC; cdr3_aa: CASSSSQGPYEQYF
clone_size: NA; d_call: NA; v_call: TRBV20-1; j_call: TRBJ1-2; cdr3_length: 11; cdr3_nt: TGCAGTGCTAGTTGGGAGTATGGCTACACCTTC; cdr3_aa: CSASWEYGYTF
clone_size: NA; d_call: NA; v_call: TRBV9; j_call: TRBJ1-1; cdr3_length: 15; cdr3_nt: TGTGCCAGCAGCGTATCAGGGCGGGGGAACACTGAAGCTTTCTTT; cdr3_aa: CASSVSGRGNTEAFF
clone_size: NA; d_call: NA; v_call: TRBV7-3; j_call: TRBJ2-3; cdr3_length: 14; cdr3_nt: TGTGCCAGCAGCTTAAGTATAGCGACAGATACGCAGTATTTT; cdr3_aa: CASSLSIATDTQYF
clone_size: NA; d_call: TRBD1; v_call: TRBV7-6; j_call: TRBJ2-2; cdr3_length: 15; cdr3_nt: TGTGCCAGCAGATCTGGGACAGGTCGTCCCGGGGAGCTGTTTTTT; cdr3_aa: CASRSGTGRPGELFF
clone_size: NA; d_call: NA; v_call: TRBV15; j_call: TRBJ1-4; cdr3_length: 14; cdr3_nt: TGTGCCACCAGAACAGGTTACTCCAATGAAAAACTGTTTTTT; cdr3_aa: CATRTGYSNEKLFF
clone_size: NA; d_call: TRBD1; v_call: TRBV6-5; j_call: TRBJ1-6; cdr3_length: 15; cdr3_nt: TGTGCCAGCAGTTCCGACCGGGACAGTAGGACACCCCTCCACTTT; cdr3_aa: CASSSDRDSRTPLHF
clone_size: NA; d_call: NA; v_call: TRBV28; j_call: TRBJ1-1; cdr3_length: 15; cdr3_nt: TGTGCCAGCAGTTTGGGGGCCGGGGCCGGCACTGAAGCTTTCTTT; cdr3_aa: CASSLGAGAGTEAFF
clone_size: NA; d_call: TRBD1; v_call: TRBV6-5; j_call: TRBJ1-5; cdr3_length: 13; cdr3_nt: TGTGCCAGCAGTCAGGACAGGGATCAGCCCCAGCATTTT; cdr3_aa: CASSQDRDQPQHF
clone_size: NA; d_call: TRBD1; v_call: TRBV18; j_call: TRBJ2-2; cdr3_length: 16; cdr3_nt: TGTGCCAGCTCACCACTCTCAGGGGGCGGCACCGGGGAGCTGTTTTTT; cdr3_aa: CASSPLSGGGTGELFF
clone_size: NA; d_call: TRBD1; v_call: TRBV2; j_call: TRBJ2-7; cdr3_length: 14; cdr3_nt: TGTGCCAGCACCCGGGGACAGGGCTCCTACGAGCAGTACTTC; cdr3_aa: CASTRGQGSYEQYF
clone_size: NA; d_call: NA; v_call: TRBV6-5; j_call: TRBJ1-4; cdr3_length: 15; cdr3_nt: TGTGCCAGCAGTTACTCATCGGACAATGGGGAAAAACTGTTTTTT; cdr3_aa: CASSYSSDNGEKLFF
clone_size: NA; d_call: TRBD1; v_call: TRBV19; j_call: TRBJ2-7; cdr3_length: 15; cdr3_nt: TGTGCCAGTAGTATTCCTGGACAGGGCCTCTACGAGCAGTACTTC; cdr3_aa: CASSIPGQGLYEQYF
clone_size: NA; d_call: NA; v_call: TRBV21-1; j_call: TRBJ2-7; cdr3_length: 16; cdr3_nt: TGTGCCAGCAGCAAAGAAGAACAAAAGACTTCCGACGAGCAGTACTTC; cdr3_aa: CASSKEEQKTSDEQYF
clone_size: NA; d_call: TRBD2; v_call: TRBV27; j_call: TRBJ2-1; cdr3_length: 17; cdr3_nt: TGTGCCAGCAGTTCCCGGGTGGGCGGGAGCTCCTACAATGAGCAGTTCTTC; cdr3_aa: CASSSRVGGSSYNEQFF
clone_size: NA; d_call: NA; v_call: TRBV5-1; j_call: TRBJ2-3; cdr3_length: 16; cdr3_nt: TGCGCCAGCAGCTTGGCGGCAGGGTGGGGTGTGGATACGCAGTATTTT; cdr3_aa: CASSLAAGWGVDTQYF
clone_size: NA; d_call: TRBD1; v_call: TRBV18; j_call: TRBJ1-1; cdr3_length: 13; cdr3_nt: TGTGCCAGCTCACGACCAGGGGGTACTGAAGCTTTCTTT; cdr3_aa: CASSRPGGTEAFF
clone_size: once; d_call: TRBD2; v_call: TRBV10-1; j_call: TRBJ2-7; cdr3_length: 17; cdr3_nt: TGCGCCAGCCGCAGATACACTAGCGGGAGACCCCATGGCGAGCAGTACTTC; cdr3_aa: CASRRYTSGRPHGEQYF
clone_size: NA; d_call: TRBD1; v_call: TRBV5-1; j_call: TRBJ1-5; cdr3_length: 15; cdr3_nt: TGCGCCAGCAGCTTGGAGGGGGCAGGAGGTCAGCCCCAGCATTTT; cdr3_aa: CASSLEGAGGQPQHF
clone_size: NA; d_call: TRBD2; v_call: TRBV19; j_call: TRBJ2-1; cdr3_length: 14; cdr3_nt: TGTGCCAGTAGTATAGTAGCGGGAGGGCATGAGCAGTTCTTC; cdr3_aa: CASSIVAGGHEQFF
clone_size: NA; d_call: NA; v_call: TRBV11-2; j_call: TRBJ2-3; cdr3_length: 13; cdr3_nt: TGTGCCAGCAGCTTGACAGGCACAGATACGCAGTATTTT; cdr3_aa: CASSLTGTDTQYF
clone_size: NA; d_call: NA; v_call: TRBV9; j_call: TRBJ2-5; cdr3_length: 13; cdr3_nt: TGTGCCAGCAGTGCCGGACGGGGGGAGACCCAGTACTTC; cdr3_aa: CASSAGRGETQYF
clone_size: NA; d_call: TRBD1; v_call: TRBV19; j_call: TRBJ1-2; cdr3_length: 14; cdr3_nt: TGTGCCAGTACCCCGGGACAGGGGGTAGGTGGCTACACCTTC; cdr3_aa: CASTPGQGVGGYTF
clone_size: NA; d_call: NA; v_call: TRBV18; j_call: TRBJ1-5; cdr3_length: 13; cdr3_nt: TGTGCCACCTCAGGCGGCCTAAATCAGCCCCAGCATTTT; cdr3_aa: CATSGGLNQPQHF
clone_size: NA; d_call: TRBD2; v_call: TRBV24-1; j_call: TRBJ2-1; cdr3_length: 16; cdr3_nt: TGTGCCACCAGTGATTTGAGTAGCGGGAGGTACAATGAGCAGTTCTTC; cdr3_aa: CATSDLSSGRYNEQFF
clone_size: once; d_call: TRBD1; v_call: TRBV20-1; j_call: TRBJ2-7; cdr3_length: 13; cdr3_nt: TGCAGTGCTAGTGGACAGGGGGTGATTAAGCAGTACTTC; cdr3_aa: CSASGQGVIKQYF
clone_size: NA; d_call: NA; v_call: TRBV19; j_call: TRBJ1-5; cdr3_length: 14; cdr3_nt: TGTGCCAGTAGTATAGGCAGGACAAATCAGCCCCAGCATTTT; cdr3_aa: CASSIGRTNQPQHF
clone_size: NA; d_call: NA; v_call: TRBV3-1/TRBV3-2; j_call: TRBJ2-4; cdr3_length: 17; cdr3_nt: TGTGCCAGCAGCCAAGAACAGGCCGGCCTAGCCAAAAACATTCAGTACTTC; cdr3_aa: CASSQEQAGLAKNIQYF
clone_size: NA; d_call: NA; v_call: TRBV5-6; j_call: TRBJ2-1; cdr3_length: 11; cdr3_nt: TGTGCCAGCACGAGCGTCGATGAGCAGTTCTTC; cdr3_aa: CASTSVDEQFF